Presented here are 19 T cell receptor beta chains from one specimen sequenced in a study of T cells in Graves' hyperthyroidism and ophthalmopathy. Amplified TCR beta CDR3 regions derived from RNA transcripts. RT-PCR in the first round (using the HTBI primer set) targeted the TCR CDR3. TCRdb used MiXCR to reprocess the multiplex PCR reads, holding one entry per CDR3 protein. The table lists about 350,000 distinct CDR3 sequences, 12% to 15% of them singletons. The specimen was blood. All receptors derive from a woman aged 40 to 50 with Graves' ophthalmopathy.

CDR3 DNA sequence: TGTGCCAGCAGCTACTCTAGCGGGGGGCTCTCCTACGAGCAGTACTTC. It specifies CASSYSSGGLSYEQYF. The V call is TRBV7-2, the J call TRBJ2-7; 11 bases align to TRBD2. This CDR3 has 16 residues. Per the germline V gene, CDR1 is SGHTA and CDR2 is FQGNSA. V lost 4 bases to trimming and J lost 0 bases; unmatched junction nucleotides: 5.

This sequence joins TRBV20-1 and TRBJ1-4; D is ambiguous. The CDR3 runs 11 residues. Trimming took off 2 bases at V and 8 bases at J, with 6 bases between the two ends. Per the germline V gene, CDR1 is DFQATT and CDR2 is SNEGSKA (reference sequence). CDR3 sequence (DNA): TGCAGTGCTAGACAGTCAGAAAAACTGTTTTTT. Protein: CSARQSEKLFF.

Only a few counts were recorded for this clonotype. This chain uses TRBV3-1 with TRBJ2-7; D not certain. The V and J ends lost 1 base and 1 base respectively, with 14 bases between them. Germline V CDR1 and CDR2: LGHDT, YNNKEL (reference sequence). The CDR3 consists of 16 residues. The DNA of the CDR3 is TGTGCCAGCAGCCAAGGTCGCAAGGTCGTGTCCTACGAGCAGTACTTC. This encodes CASSQGRKVVSYEQYF.

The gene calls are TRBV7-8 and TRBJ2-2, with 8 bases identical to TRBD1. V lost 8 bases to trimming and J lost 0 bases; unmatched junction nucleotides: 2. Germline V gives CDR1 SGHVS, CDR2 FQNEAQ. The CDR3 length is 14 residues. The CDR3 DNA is TGTGCCAGCTCACAGGGGGCGAACACCGGGGAGCTGTTTTTT. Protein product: CASSQGANTGELFF. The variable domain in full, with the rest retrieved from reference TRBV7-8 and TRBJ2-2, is GAGVSQSPRYKVAKRGQDVALRCDPISGHVSLFWYQQALGQGPEFLTYFQNEAQLDKSGLPSDRFFAERPEGSVSTLKIQRTQQEDSAVYLCASSQGANTGELFFGEGSRLTVL.

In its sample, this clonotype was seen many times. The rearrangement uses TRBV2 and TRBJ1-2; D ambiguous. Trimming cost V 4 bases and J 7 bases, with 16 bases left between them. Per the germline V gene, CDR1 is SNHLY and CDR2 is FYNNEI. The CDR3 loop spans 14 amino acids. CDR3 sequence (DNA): TGTGCCAGCAGTGGGCTGGGCGTACTTGGTGGCTACACCTTC. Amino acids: CASSGLGVLGGYTF.

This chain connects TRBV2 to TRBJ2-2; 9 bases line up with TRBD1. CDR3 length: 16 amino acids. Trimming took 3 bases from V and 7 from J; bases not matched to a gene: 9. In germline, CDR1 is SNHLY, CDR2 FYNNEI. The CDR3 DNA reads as TGTGCCAGCAGTGATATGGGGACAGGGCCTGACGGGGAGCTGTTTTTT. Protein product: CASSDMGTGPDGELFF.

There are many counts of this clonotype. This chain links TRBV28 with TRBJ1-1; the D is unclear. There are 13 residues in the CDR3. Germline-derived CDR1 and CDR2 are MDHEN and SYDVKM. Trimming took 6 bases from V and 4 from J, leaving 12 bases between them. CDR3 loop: CASRPPPSTEAFF. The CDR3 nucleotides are TGTGCCAGCAGGCCCCCCCCGAGCACTGAAGCTTTCTTT. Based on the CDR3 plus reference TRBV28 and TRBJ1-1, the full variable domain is DVKVTQSSRYLVKRTGEKVFLECVQDMDHENMFWYRQDPGLGLRLIYFSYDVKMKEKGDIPEGYSVSREKKERFSLILESASTNQTSMYLCASRPPPSTEAFFGQGTRLTVV.

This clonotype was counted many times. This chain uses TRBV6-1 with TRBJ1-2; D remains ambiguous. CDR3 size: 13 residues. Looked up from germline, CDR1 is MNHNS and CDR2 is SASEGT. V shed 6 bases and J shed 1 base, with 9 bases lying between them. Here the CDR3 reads CASRLDGNYGYTF. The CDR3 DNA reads TGTGCCAGCAGACTGGACGGTAACTATGGCTACACCTTC.

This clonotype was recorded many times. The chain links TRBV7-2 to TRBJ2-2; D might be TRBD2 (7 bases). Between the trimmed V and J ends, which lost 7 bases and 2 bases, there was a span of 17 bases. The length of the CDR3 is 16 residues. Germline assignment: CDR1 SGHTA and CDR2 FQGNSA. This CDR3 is CASTPGGGTNTGELFF. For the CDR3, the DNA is TGTGCCAGCACCCCTGGGGGGGGCACTAACACCGGGGAGCTGTTTTTT. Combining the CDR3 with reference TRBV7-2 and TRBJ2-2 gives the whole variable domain GAGVSQSPSNKVTEKGKDVELRCDPISGHTALYWYRQSLGQGLEFLIYFQGNSAPDKSGLPSDRFSAERTGGSVSTLTIQRTQQEDSAVYLCASTPGGGTNTGELFFGEGSRLTVL.

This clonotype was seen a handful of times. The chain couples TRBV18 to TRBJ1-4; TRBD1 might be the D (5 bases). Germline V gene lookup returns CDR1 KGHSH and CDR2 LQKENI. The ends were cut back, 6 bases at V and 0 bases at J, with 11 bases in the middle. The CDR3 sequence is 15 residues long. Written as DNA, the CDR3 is TGTGCCAGCTCGCCGGGGCAGACAACTAATGAAAAACTGTTTTTT. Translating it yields CASSPGQTTNEKLFF.

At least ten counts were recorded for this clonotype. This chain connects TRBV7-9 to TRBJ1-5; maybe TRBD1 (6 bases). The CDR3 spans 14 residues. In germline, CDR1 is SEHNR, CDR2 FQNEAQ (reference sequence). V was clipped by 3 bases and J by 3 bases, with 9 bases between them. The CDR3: CASSFTGHNQPQHF. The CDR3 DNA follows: TGTGCCAGCAGCTTTACAGGGCACAATCAGCCCCAGCATTTT. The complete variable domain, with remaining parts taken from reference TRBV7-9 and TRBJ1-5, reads DTGVSQNPRHKITKRGQNVTFRCDPISEHNRLYWYRQTLGQGPEFLTYFQNEAQLEKSRLLSDRFSAERPKGSFSTLEIQRTEQGDSAMYLCASSFTGHNQPQHFGDGTRLSIL.

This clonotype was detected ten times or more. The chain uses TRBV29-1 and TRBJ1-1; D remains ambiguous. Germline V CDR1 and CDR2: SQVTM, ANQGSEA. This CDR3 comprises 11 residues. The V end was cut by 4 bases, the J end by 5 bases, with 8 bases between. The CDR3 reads CSVVRRTEAFF. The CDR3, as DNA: TGCAGCGTTGTCCGGAGGACTGAAGCTTTCTTT.

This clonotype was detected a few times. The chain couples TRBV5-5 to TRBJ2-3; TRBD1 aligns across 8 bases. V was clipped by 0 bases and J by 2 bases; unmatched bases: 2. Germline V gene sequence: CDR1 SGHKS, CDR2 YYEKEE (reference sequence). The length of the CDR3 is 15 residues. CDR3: CASSLEQGVTDTQYF. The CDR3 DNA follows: TGTGCCAGCAGCTTGGAACAGGGGGTCACAGATACGCAGTATTTT. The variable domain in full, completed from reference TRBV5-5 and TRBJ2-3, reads DAGVTQSPTHLIKTRGQQVTLRCSPISGHKSVSWYQQVLGQGPQFIFQYYEKEERGRGNFPDRFSARQFPNYSSELNVNALLLGDSALYLCASSLEQGVTDTQYFGPGTRLTVL.

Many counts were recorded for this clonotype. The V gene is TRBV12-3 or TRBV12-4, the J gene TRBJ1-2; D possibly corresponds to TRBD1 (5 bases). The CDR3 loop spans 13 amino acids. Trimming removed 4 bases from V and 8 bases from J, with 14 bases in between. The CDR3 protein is CASSSGRPKGYTF. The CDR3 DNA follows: TGTGCCAGCAGTTCGGGACGGCCTAAAGGCTACACCTTC.

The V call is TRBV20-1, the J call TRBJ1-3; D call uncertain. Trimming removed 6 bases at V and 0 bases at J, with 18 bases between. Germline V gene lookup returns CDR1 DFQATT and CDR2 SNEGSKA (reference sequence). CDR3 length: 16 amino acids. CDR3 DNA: TGCAGTGCATTGGGCCCTTTATTGGCCTCTGGAAACACCATATATTTT. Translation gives CSALGPLLASGNTIYF.

The CDR3 sequence is CASSRDFGPIAGELFF. The CDR3 nucleotides read TGTGCCAGTAGTAGGGACTTCGGTCCTATCGCCGGGGAGCTGTTTTTT. This chain connects TRBV19 to TRBJ2-2; D is possibly TRBD2 (6 bases). Germline V CDR1 and CDR2: LNHDA, SQIVND (reference sequence). Between the trimmed V and J ends, which lost 4 bases and 6 bases, there was a span of 18 bases. CDR3 length: 16 residues.

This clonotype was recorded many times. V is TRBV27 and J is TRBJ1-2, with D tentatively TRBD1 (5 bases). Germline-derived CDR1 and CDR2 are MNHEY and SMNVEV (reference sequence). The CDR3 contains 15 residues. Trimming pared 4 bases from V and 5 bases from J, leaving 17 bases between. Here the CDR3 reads CASSWFSGGGYGYTF. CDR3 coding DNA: TGTGCCAGCAGTTGGTTTTCGGGGGGTGGATATGGCTACACCTTC.

CDR3 residues: CSAFNRMNTEAFF. In DNA, the CDR3 is TGCAGTGCTTTCAACAGAATGAACACTGAAGCTTTCTTT. This chain links TRBV20-1 with TRBJ1-1, with D uncertain. CDR3 length equals 13 residues. The V gene's germline CDR1 is DFQATT and CDR2 SNEGSKA (reference sequence). V was trimmed by 5 bases and J by 0 bases, leaving 10 bases between them.

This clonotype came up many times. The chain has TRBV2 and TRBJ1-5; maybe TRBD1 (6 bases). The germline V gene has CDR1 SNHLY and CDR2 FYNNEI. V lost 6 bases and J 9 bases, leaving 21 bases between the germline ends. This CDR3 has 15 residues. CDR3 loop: CASSSLRGGSSPQHF. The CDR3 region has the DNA TGTGCCAGCAGCTCCCTCAGGGGCGGTTCGTCGCCCCAGCATTTT. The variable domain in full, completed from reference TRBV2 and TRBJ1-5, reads EPEVTQTPSHQVTQMGQEVILRCVPISNHLYFYWYRQILGQKVEFLVSFYNNEISEKSEIFDDQFSVERPDGSNFTLKIRSTKLEDSAMYFCASSSLRGGSSPQHFGDGTRLSIL.